This passage covers 10 T cell receptor beta chains from one sample sequenced in a study of blood T cell repertoires in COVID-19. Only in-frame clones appear in the TCRdb table, and some are missing; sequencing was by immunoSEQ multiplex PCR. This table has around 380,000 clones, more than 75% appearing once. Sequenced material: peripheral blood. The source of these receptors is a human donor with acute or convalescent COVID-19. The donor label of this sample is uncertain.

CDR3: CASSLRSGNSGANVLTF. DNA for the CDR3: TGTGCCAGCAGCCTTAGATCCGGGAACTCTGGGGCCAACGTCCTGACTTTC. This rearrangement joins TRBV13 to TRBJ2-6; D possibly corresponds to TRBD2 (5 bases). CDR1 and CDR2 from the germline V gene are PRHDT and FYEKMQ (reference sequence). The length of the CDR3 is 17 residues. V lost 5 bases and J 0 bases, leaving 14 bases between the germline ends.

The chain links TRBV5-6 to TRBJ2-5, with D hard to call. This CDR3 has 13 amino acids. Germline V CDR1 and CDR2: SGHDT, YYEEEE. The V end was cut by 0 bases, the J end by 2 bases, with 5 bases between. The DNA of the CDR3 is TGTGCCAGCAGCTTGGATATACAAGAGACCCAGTACTTC. This translates into CASSLDIQETQYF.

This chain links TRBV28 with TRBJ1-3; D possibly corresponds to TRBD1 (5 bases). The V gene's germline CDR1 is MDHEN and CDR2 SYDVKM. The CDR3 has 14 amino acids. The V end was cut by 3 bases, the J end by 3 bases, with 9 bases between. CDR3 DNA sequence: TGTGCCAGCAGTTTTGGCAGGGTTGGAAACACCATATATTTT. Encoded protein: CASSFGRVGNTIYF.

This clone was seen once. V and J are TRBV7-9 and TRBJ1-2; 7 bases match TRBD1. The V gene end was trimmed by 5 bases and the J gene end by 6 bases; junction bases not matched to a gene: 15. Germline V gene data show CDR1 as SEHNR and CDR2 as FQNEAQ (reference sequence). This CDR3 is 16 amino acids long. CDR3 coding DNA: TGTGCCAGCAGCCCAAACAGACAGGGAGCTGCGGATGGCTACACCTTC. Its protein is CASSPNRQGAADGYTF.

This clone came up once. V usage is TRBV5-5 and J usage is TRBJ1-5; possible D gene TRBD1, 6 bases. V was clipped by 0 bases and J by 6 bases, with 13 bases between them. Germline assignment: CDR1 SGHKS and CDR2 YYEKEE (reference sequence). CDR3 length equals 15 residues. The CDR3 protein is CASSLEGVRGQPQHF. The CDR3 coding sequence is TGTGCCAGCAGCTTGGAGGGTGTCAGGGGTCAGCCCCAGCATTTT.

V gene TRBV29-1 combines with J gene TRBJ2-3, with 7 bases lining up with TRBD1. Per the germline V gene, CDR1 is SQVTM and CDR2 is ANQGSEA. Trimming at V came to 8 bases and at J to 4 bases, leaving 15 bases not matched to a gene. The CDR3 consists of 15 residues. This CDR3 is CSTTKQGSSADTQYF. As DNA, the CDR3 is TGCAGCACAACAAAACAGGGGTCTAGTGCAGATACGCAGTATTTT.

This clone was seen only once. The chain links TRBV2 to TRBJ1-1, with D unresolved. V was shortened by 0 bases and J by 8 bases, with 10 bases between the two germline ends. The CDR3 consists of 13 residues. In germline, CDR1 is SNHLY, CDR2 FYNNEI. The CDR3 loop is CASSEARRLEAFF. The CDR3 DNA sequence: TGTGCCAGCAGTGAAGCGCGGCGGCTAGAAGCTTTCTTT.

The rearrangement uses TRBV3-1 (or the pseudogene TRBV3-2) and TRBJ2-1, with 9 bases lining up with TRBD1. The CDR3 length is 16 residues. Germline V lookup: CDR1 LGHDT, CDR2 YNNKEL (reference sequence). Unmatched junction bases numbered 6, after V lost 5 bases and J lost 1 base. The CDR3 loop is CASSSRQGGSYNEQFF. The CDR3 DNA follows: TGTGCCAGCAGCTCACGACAGGGGGGGTCCTACAATGAGCAGTTCTTC.

CDR3 amino acids: CASSFGGTANSPLHF. The CDR3 DNA reads as TGTGCCAGCAGTTTCGGCGGGACAGCAAATTCACCCCTCCACTTT. The chain combines TRBV28 with TRBJ1-6; 7 bases fit TRBD1. The CDR3 loop spans 15 amino acids. The V and J ends lost 3 bases and 7 bases, in that order; junction bases with no gene match: 6. Germline CDR1 is MDHEN and CDR2 is SYDVKM.

The CDR3 nucleotides are TGTGCCATCAGTGAGTCGGGGACAGACGAAGCTTTCTTT. It is translated as CAISESGTDEAFF. This rearrangement joins TRBV10-3 to TRBJ1-1, with 7 positions matching TRBD1. The germline CDR1 and CDR2 sequences are ENHRY and SYGVKD. The trim removed 0 bases at V and 8 bases at J, leaving 3 bases unmatched. This CDR3 has 13 amino acids.